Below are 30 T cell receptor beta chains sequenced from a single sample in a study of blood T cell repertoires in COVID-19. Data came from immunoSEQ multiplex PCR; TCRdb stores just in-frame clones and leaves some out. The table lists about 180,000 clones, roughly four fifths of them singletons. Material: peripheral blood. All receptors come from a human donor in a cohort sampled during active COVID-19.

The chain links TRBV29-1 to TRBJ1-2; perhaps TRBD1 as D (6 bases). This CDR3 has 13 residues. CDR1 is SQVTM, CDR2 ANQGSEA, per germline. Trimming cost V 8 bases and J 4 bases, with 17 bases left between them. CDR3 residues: CSIEPGTLYGYTF. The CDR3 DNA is TGCAGCATAGAACCCGGGACACTCTATGGCTACACCTTC.

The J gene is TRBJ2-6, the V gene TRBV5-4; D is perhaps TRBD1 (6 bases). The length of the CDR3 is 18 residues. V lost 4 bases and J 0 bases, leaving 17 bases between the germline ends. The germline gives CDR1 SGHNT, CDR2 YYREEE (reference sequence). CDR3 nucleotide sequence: TGTGCCAGCAGCCTAATGACAGGCGGCATCTCTGGGGCCAACGTCCTGACTTTC. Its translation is CASSLMTGGISGANVLTF.

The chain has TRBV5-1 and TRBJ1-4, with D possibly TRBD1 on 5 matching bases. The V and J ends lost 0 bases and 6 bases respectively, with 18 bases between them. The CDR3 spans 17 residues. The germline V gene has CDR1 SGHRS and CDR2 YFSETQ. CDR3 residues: CASSLGSGQKDYEKLFF. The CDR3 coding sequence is TGCGCCAGCAGCTTGGGGTCAGGGCAAAAGGATTATGAAAAACTGTTTTTT.

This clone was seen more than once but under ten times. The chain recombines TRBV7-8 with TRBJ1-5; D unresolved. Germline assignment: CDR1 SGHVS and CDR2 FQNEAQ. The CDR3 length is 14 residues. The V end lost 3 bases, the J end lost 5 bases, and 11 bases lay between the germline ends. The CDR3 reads CASSFRRWDQPQHF. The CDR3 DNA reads TGTGCCAGCAGCTTCAGGCGATGGGATCAGCCCCAGCATTTT.

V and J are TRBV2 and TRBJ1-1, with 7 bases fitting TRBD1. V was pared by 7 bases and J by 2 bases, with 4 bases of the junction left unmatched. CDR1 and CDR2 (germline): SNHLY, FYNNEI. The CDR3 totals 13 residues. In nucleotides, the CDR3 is TGTGCCAGCATGAGGGGGCCAAACACTGAAGCTTTCTTT. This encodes CASMRGPNTEAFF.

CDR3 DNA: TGCGCCAGCAGCTTGGGGCCCCGGGGGGACCCCTACGAGCAGTACTTC. Residues: CASSLGPRGDPYEQYF. This chain joins TRBV5-1 and TRBJ2-7, with 7 bases fitting TRBD2. The V gene's germline CDR1 is SGHRS and CDR2 YFSETQ. The CDR3 has 16 residues. J gave up 2 bases and V 0 bases, and 8 bases lay outside the gene matches.

CDR3 DNA sequence: TGTGCCAGCAGTCGGACAGTGGGGTTGGCTGAAGCTTTCTTT. It specifies CASSRTVGLAEAFF. The chain joins TRBV2 to TRBJ1-1; tentatively, D is TRBD1 (6 bases). The length of the CDR3 is 14 residues. V was cut by 5 bases and J by 6 bases, with 16 bases left in between. Germline-derived CDR1 and CDR2 are SNHLY and FYNNEI.

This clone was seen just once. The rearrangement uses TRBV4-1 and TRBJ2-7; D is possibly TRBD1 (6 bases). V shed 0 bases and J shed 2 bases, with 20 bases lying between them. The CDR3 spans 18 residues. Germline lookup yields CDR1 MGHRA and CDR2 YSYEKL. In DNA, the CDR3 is TGCGCCAGCAGCCAAGAATGGTATCTGAGGACAGCCACCTACGAGCAGTACTTC. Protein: CASSQEWYLRTATYEQYF.

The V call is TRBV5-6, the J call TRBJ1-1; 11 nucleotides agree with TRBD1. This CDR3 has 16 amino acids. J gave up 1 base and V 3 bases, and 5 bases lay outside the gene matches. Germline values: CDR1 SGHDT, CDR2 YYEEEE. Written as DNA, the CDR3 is TGTGCCAGCAGCTCCTCCGGACAGGGGGCGAACACTGAAGCTTTCTTT. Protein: CASSSSGQGANTEAFF.

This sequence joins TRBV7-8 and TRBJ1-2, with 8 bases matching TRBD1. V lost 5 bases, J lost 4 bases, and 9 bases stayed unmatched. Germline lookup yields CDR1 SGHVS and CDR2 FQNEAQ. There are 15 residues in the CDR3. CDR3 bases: TGTGCCAGCAGCCTCAGCAGGGGGCTTGGCTATGGCTACACCTTC. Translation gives CASSLSRGLGYGYTF.

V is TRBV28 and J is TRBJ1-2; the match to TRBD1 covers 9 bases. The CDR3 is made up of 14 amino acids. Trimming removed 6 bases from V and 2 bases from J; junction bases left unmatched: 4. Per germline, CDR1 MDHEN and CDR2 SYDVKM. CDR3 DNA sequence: TGTGCCAGCAGAGGGACAGGGTCAAACTATGGCTACACCTTC. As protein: CASRGTGSNYGYTF.

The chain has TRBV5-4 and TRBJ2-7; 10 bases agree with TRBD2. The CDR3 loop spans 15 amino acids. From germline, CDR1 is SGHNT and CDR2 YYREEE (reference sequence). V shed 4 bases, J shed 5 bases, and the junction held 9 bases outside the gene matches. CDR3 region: CASSQTYTSGDEQYF. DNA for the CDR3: TGTGCCAGCAGCCAAACGTACACTAGCGGGGACGAGCAGTACTTC.

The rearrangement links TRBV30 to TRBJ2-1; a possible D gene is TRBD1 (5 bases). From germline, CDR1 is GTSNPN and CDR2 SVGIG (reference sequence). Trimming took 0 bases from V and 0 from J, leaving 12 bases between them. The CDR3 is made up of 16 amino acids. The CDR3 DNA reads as TGTGCCTGGAGTGTAGCAGGGCTGAGCTCCTACAATGAGCAGTTCTTC. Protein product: CAWSVAGLSSYNEQFF. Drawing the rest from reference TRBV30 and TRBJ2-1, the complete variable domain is SQTIHQWPATLVQPVGSPLSLECTVEGTSNPNLYWYRQAAGRGLQLLFYSVGIGQISSEVPQNLSASRPQDRQFILSSKKLLLSDSGFYLCAWSVAGLSSYNEQFFGPGTRLTVL.

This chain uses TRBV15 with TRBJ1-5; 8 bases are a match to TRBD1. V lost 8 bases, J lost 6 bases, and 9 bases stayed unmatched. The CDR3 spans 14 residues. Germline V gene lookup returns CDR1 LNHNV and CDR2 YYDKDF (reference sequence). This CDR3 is CATATDRALQPQHF. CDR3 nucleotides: TGTGCCACCGCGACGGACAGGGCACTTCAGCCCCAGCATTTT.

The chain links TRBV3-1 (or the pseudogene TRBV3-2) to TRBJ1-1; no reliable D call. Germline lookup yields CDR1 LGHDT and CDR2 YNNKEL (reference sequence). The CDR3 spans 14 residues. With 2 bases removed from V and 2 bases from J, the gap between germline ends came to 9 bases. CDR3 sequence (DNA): TGTGCCAGCAGCCAATCCGTAGTAAACACTGAAGCTTTCTTT. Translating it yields CASSQSVVNTEAFF.

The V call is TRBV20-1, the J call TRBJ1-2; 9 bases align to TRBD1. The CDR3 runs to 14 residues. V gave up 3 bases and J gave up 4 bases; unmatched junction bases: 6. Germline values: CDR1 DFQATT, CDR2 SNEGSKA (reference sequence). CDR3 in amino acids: CSASRQGGPYGYTF. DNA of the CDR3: TGCAGTGCTAGTCGACAGGGGGGACCCTATGGCTACACCTTC.

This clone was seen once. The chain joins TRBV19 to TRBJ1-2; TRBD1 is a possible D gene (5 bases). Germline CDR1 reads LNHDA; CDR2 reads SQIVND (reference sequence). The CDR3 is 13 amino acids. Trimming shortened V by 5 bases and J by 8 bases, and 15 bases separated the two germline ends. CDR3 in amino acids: CASSLDGGGGYTF. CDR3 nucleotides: TGTGCCAGTAGTCTGGATGGGGGGGGAGGCTACACCTTC.

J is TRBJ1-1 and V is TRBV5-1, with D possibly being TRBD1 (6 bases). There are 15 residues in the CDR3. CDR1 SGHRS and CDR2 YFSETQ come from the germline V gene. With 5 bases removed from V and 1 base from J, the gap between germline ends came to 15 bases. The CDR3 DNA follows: TGCGCCAGCAGTCCCTGGCGGGGGGCGAACACTGAAGCTTTCTTT. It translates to CASSPWRGANTEAFF. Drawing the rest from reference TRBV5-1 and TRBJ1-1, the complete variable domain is KAGVTQTPRYLIKTRGQQVTLSCSPISGHRSVSWYQQTPGQGLQFLFEYFSETQRNKGNFPGRFSGRQFSNSRSEMNVSTLELGDSALYLCASSPWRGANTEAFFGQGTRLTVV.

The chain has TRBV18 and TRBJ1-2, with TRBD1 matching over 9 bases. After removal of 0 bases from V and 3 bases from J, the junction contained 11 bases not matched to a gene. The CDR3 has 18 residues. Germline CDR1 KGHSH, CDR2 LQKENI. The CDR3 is CASSPPKRGTGLYYGYTF. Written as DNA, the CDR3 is TGTGCCAGCTCACCACCGAAACGGGGGACAGGGCTGTACTATGGCTACACCTTC.

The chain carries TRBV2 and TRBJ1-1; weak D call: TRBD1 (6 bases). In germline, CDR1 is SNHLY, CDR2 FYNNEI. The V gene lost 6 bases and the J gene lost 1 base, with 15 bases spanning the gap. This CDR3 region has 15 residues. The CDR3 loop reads CASSDRGGGNTEAFF. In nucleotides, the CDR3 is TGTGCCAGCAGCGATAGGGGGGGCGGGAACACTGAAGCTTTCTTT.

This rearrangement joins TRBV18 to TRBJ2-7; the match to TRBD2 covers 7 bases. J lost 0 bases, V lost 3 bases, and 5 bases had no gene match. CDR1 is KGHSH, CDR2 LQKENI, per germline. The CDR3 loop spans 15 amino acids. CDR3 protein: CASSPGRTSSYEQYF. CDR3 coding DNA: TGTGCCAGCTCACCCGGACGGACTAGCTCCTACGAGCAGTACTTC.

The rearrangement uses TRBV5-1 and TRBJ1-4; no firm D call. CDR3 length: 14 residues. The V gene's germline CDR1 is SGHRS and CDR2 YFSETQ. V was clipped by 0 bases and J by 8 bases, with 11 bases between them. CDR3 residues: CASSLGRVEEKLFF. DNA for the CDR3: TGCGCCAGCAGCTTGGGGCGGGTGGAGGAAAAACTGTTTTTT.

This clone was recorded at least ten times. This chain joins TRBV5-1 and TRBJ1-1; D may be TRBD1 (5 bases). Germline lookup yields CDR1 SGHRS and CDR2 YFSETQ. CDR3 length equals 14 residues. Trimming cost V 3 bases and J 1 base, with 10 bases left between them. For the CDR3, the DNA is TGCGCCAGCAGCTGGGCGGGGCAGAACACTGAAGCTTTCTTT. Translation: CASSWAGQNTEAFF. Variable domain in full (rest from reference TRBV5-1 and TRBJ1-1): KAGVTQTPRYLIKTRGQQVTLSCSPISGHRSVSWYQQTPGQGLQFLFEYFSETQRNKGNFPGRFSGRQFSNSRSEMNVSTLELGDSALYLCASSWAGQNTEAFFGQGTRLTVV.

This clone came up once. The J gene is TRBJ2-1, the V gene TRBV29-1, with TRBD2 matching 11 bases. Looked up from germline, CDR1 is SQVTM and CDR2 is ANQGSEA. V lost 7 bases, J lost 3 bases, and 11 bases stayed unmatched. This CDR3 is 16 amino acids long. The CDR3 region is CSATLAGALLYNEQFF. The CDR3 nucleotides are TGCAGCGCCACACTAGCGGGGGCCCTCCTCTACAATGAGCAGTTCTTC.

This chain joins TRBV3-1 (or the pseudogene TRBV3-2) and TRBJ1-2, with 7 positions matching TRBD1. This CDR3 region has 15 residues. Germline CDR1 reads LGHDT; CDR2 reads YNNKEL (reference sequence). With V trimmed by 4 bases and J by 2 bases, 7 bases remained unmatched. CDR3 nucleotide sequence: TGTGCCAGCAGCCCTAACCGACAGGGAAACTATGGCTACACCTTC. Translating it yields CASSPNRQGNYGYTF.

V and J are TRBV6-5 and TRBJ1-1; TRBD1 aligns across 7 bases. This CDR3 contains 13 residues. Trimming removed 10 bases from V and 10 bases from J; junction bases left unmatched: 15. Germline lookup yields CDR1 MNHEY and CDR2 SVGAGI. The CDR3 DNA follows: TGTGCCACGAGGAGAGAGGGGGCCGTCGGAGCTTTCTTT. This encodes CATRREGAVGAFF.

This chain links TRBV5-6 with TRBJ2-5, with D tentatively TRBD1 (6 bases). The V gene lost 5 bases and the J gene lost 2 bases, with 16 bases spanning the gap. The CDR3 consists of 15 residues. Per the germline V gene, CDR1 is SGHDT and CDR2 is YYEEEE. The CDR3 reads CASRVTNRAQETQYF. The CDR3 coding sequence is TGTGCCAGCAGAGTGACGAACAGGGCACAAGAGACCCAGTACTTC.

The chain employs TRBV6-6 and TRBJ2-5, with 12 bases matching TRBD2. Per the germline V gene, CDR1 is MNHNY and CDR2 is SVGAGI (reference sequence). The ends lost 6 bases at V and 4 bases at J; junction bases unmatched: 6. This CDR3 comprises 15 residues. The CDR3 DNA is TGTGCCAGCAGGATAACTAGCGGGGGGCCAGAGACCCAGTACTTC. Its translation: CASRITSGGPETQYF.

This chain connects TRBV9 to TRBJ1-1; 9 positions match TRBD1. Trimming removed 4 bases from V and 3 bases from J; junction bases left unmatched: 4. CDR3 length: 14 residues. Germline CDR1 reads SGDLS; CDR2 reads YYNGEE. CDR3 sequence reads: CASSTGGPDTEAFF. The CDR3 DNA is TGTGCCAGCAGCACAGGGGGCCCCGACACTGAAGCTTTCTTT. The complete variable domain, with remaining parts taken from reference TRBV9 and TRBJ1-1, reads DSGVTQTPKHLITATGQRVTLRCSPRSGDLSVYWYQQSLDQGLQFLIQYYNGEERAKGNILERFSAQQFPDLHSELNLSSLELGDSALYFCASSTGGPDTEAFFGQGTRLTVV.

The DNA for the CDR3 is TGCGCCAGCAGTTCGGGTGGACTAGCGGGCCCCAATGAGCAGTTCTTC. Protein sequence: CASSSGGLAGPNEQFF. This chain links TRBV10-1 with TRBJ2-1; 11 bases align to TRBD2. Losses at the gene ends were 5 bases for V and 6 bases for J; bases not matched to a gene: 9. Germline values: CDR1 WNHNN, CDR2 SYGVQD (reference sequence). The length of the CDR3 is 16 residues.